A single sample is the source of the 9 T cell receptor beta chains below, sequenced in a study of T cell repertoires in cytomegalovirus infection. TCRdb analysed the reads with MiXCR anew, one entry per CDR3 protein. The table has about 260,000 distinct CDR3 sequences, roughly 13% seen once. The sequenced material came from PBMCs. The receptors derive from a human donor in good health (CMV status not recorded). Some clones in this sample may be carry-over from other donors' samples.

This clonotype was counted many times. The chain employs TRBV7-2 and TRBJ2-1; D remains unclear. Trimming shortened V by 0 bases and J by 9 bases, and 21 bases separated the two germline ends. Germline V CDR1 and CDR2: SGHTA, FQGNSA. The CDR3 runs 17 residues. In DNA form, the CDR3 reads TGTGCCAGCAGCTTAGCGGCTCGGGCCCAAGGGATTCCTGAGCAGTTCTTC. Its translation: CASSLAARAQGIPEQFF.

The chain links TRBV20-1 to TRBJ1-2; no reliable D call. V was cut by 3 bases and J by 0 bases, with 17 bases left in between. Germline V lookup: CDR1 DFQATT, CDR2 SNEGSKA (reference sequence). The CDR3 sequence is 16 residues long. DNA for the CDR3: TGCAGTGCTAGCCTCAACCCCGACCTTTCTAACTATGGCTACACCTTC. It translates to CSASLNPDLSNYGYTF.

There are a few counts of this clonotype. The V and J genes are TRBV5-1 and TRBJ1-6; the D gene is possibly TRBD1 (6 bases). V was pared by 0 bases and J by 6 bases, with 7 bases between. The CDR3 totals 14 residues. Germline V CDR1 and CDR2: SGHRS, YFSETQ. Here the CDR3 DNA reads TGCGCCAGCAGCTTGGAACAGGGTAATTCACCCCTCCACTTT. Translated: CASSLEQGNSPLHF.

The chain employs TRBV5-6 and TRBJ2-6; no reliable D call. The CDR3 consists of 14 residues. V lost 2 bases and J lost 5, with 8 bases in between. From germline, CDR1 is SGHDT and CDR2 YYEEEE. DNA of the CDR3: TGTGCCAGCAGCTTTTGGCGGAGGGCCAACGTCCTGACTTTC. This sequence encodes CASSFWRRANVLTF. The whole variable domain, remainder taken from reference TRBV5-6 and TRBJ2-6, is DAGVTQSPTHLIKTRGQQVTLRCSPKSGHDTVSWYQQALGQGPQFIFQYYEEEERQRGNFPDRFSGHQFPNYSSELNVNALLLGDSALYLCASSFWRRANVLTFGAGSRLTVL.

This clonotype has ten or more counts. The J gene is TRBJ1-1, the V gene TRBV29-1; D not certain. The germline V and J ends were trimmed by 4 bases and 1 base, with 7 bases remaining between them. Germline values: CDR1 SQVTM, CDR2 ANQGSEA. This CDR3 contains 12 residues. CDR3 loop: CSVVWANTEAFF. In DNA form, the CDR3 reads TGCAGCGTTGTATGGGCGAACACTGAAGCTTTCTTT. The whole variable domain, remainder taken from reference TRBV29-1 and TRBJ1-1, is SAVISQKPSRDICQRGTSLTIQCQVDSQVTMMFWYRQQPGQSLTLIATANQGSEATYESGFVIDKFPISRPNLTFSTLTVSNMSPEDSSIYLCSVVWANTEAFFGQGTRLTVV.

The chain couples TRBV6-6 to TRBJ1-1, with D uncertain. V was clipped by 3 bases and J by 1 base, with 3 bases between them. The CDR3 has 12 amino acids. Germline V gene data show CDR1 as MNHNY and CDR2 as SVGAGI (reference sequence). Written as DNA, the CDR3 is TGTGCCAGCAGTTATCCGAACACTGAAGCTTTCTTT. Translated, it gives CASSYPNTEAFF.

In this sample, this clonotype turned up many times. The chain combines TRBV7-2 with TRBJ1-2; D is undetermined. The CDR3 consists of 14 residues. The germline V gene encodes CDR1 SGHTA and CDR2 FQGNSA. V lost 1 base to trimming and J lost 0 bases, with 6 bases between them. The CDR3 sequence is CASSLVTSNYGYTF. DNA of the CDR3: TGTGCCAGCAGCTTAGTAACCTCTAACTATGGCTACACCTTC.

This clonotype has at least ten counts. V gene TRBV4-1 combines with J gene TRBJ2-3; 7 nucleotides agree with TRBD1. CDR3 length: 18 residues. Germline loops: CDR1 MGHRA, CDR2 YSYEKL. The V gene end was trimmed by 3 bases and the J gene end by 6 bases; junction bases not matched to a gene: 18. In nucleotides, the CDR3 is TGCGCCAGCAGCCACAGTTTGTCCACAGGGGAAGCCAGGGATACGCAGTATTTT. It yields the protein CASSHSLSTGEARDTQYF.

DNA of the CDR3: TGTGCCATCACGGGAAATCAGGGTCGCGAGCAGTACTTC. This codes for CAITGNQGREQYF. The J gene is TRBJ2-7, the V gene TRBV10-3; D is perhaps TRBD1 or TRBD2 (5 bases each). This CDR3 is built from 13 residues. The V end lost 7 bases, the J end lost 6 bases, and 16 bases lay between the germline ends. Germline-derived CDR1 and CDR2 are ENHRY and SYGVKD.